Each of the 28 T cell receptor beta chains below was sequenced from the same sample in a study of blood T cell repertoires in COVID-19. The assay was immunoSEQ multiplex PCR, and TCRdb's table has in-frame clones only and misses some. The repertoire holds some 400,000 clones, with approximately 89% as singletons. Sequenced sample: peripheral blood. The receptors originated from a young woman with COVID-19, enrolled during active disease.

This chain connects TRBV12-5 to TRBJ1-2; TRBD1 matches 9 bases. V lost 0 bases and J lost 7; bases outside the gene matches: 12. CDR1 is LGHNT, CDR2 FRNRAP, per germline. There are 17 residues in the CDR3. CDR3 coding DNA: TGTGCTAGTGGTTTGGTAAACAGGGACAGGGATGTCTCTGGCTACACCTTC. Amino acids: CASGLVNRDRDVSGYTF.

This chain links TRBV19 with TRBJ2-1, with 11 bases matching TRBD1. The ends lost 2 bases at V and 7 bases at J; junction bases unmatched: 10. Germline-derived CDR1 and CDR2 are LNHDA and SQIVND (reference sequence). This CDR3 spans 17 amino acids. The CDR3 region is CASSIIQWDRGSNEQFF. As DNA, the CDR3 is TGTGCCAGTAGTATAATCCAATGGGACAGGGGGTCAAATGAGCAGTTCTTC.

The chain recombines TRBV25-1 with TRBJ1-2, with D hard to call. CDR1 and CDR2 from the germline V gene are MGHDK and SYGVNS. V lost 6 bases and J 8 bases, leaving 25 bases between the germline ends. CDR3 size: 16 residues. CDR3 DNA sequence: TGTGCCAGCAGCCCCTCCGGCAGGTTGAGGAGGTGGGGCTACACCTTC. It codes for CASSPSGRLRRWGYTF.

V gene TRBV13 combines with J gene TRBJ2-1, with D possibly matching TRBD2 (5 bases). V dropped 1 base and J dropped 6 bases, with 16 bases sitting between them. The CDR3 loop spans 16 amino acids. The germline gives CDR1 PRHDT, CDR2 FYEKMQ (reference sequence). The DNA of the CDR3 is TGTGCCAGCAGCTTAGAAAGAACTAGACTTGCCAATGAGCAGTTCTTC. Translating gives CASSLERTRLANEQFF. The full variable domain, its missing parts supplied by reference TRBV13 and TRBJ2-1, is AAGVIQSPRHLIKEKRETATLKCYPIPRHDTVYWYQQGPGQDPQFLISFYEKMQSDKGSIPDRFSAQQFSDYHSELNMSSLELGDSALYFCASSLERTRLANEQFFGPGTRLTVL.

V gene TRBV29-1 combines with J gene TRBJ2-3; 8 bases align to TRBD2. With 6 bases clipped from V and 8 bases from J, the junction kept 10 bases outside the gene matches. This CDR3 has 13 residues. Germline V CDR1 and CDR2: SQVTM, ANQGSEA. Written as DNA, the CDR3 is TGCAGCGTGGAACTAGCGGCGGAGGGTACGCAGTATTTT. It codes for CSVELAAEGTQYF.

This clone was found once. The chain joins TRBV5-1 to TRBJ1-1; 10 positions agree with TRBD1. Germline values: CDR1 SGHRS, CDR2 YFSETQ. CDR3 length equals 16 residues. With V trimmed by 0 bases and J by 3 bases, 5 bases remained unmatched. The CDR3 DNA reads as TGCGCCAGCAGCTTGGCCGTAGGGACAGGGGACACTGAAGCTTTCTTT. It encodes CASSLAVGTGDTEAFF.

The rearrangement uses TRBV7-9 and TRBJ1-5, with 11 bases fitting TRBD1. Germline CDR1 is SEHNR and CDR2 is FQNEAQ (reference sequence). V lost 4 bases, J lost 6 bases, and 8 bases stayed unmatched. There are 16 residues in the CDR3. The CDR3 reads CASSSGWDRGSQPQHF. The CDR3 region has the DNA TGTGCCAGCAGCTCCGGATGGGACAGGGGGAGTCAGCCCCAGCATTTT.

This clone was counted at least ten times. The chain joins TRBV7-7 to TRBJ2-2; 9 bases line up with TRBD2. CDR3 length: 12 amino acids. The germline V gene has CDR1 SSHAT and CDR2 FNYEAQ (reference sequence). The CDR3 loop is CASGTSPGELFF. The CDR3 DNA is TGTGCTAGCGGGACTAGCCCCGGGGAGCTGTTTTTT.

The chain carries TRBV30 and TRBJ1-5; no clear D gene. The CDR3 consists of 15 residues. Trimming stripped 0 bases from V and 4 bases from J, with 13 bases between. Germline lookup yields CDR1 GTSNPN and CDR2 SVGIG (reference sequence). The CDR3 nucleotides read TGTGCCTGGAGTGTACGAGGGTTCGGGAATCAGCCCCAGCATTTT. It translates to CAWSVRGFGNQPQHF. The full variable domain, in which reference TRBV30 and TRBJ1-5 provide the parts outside the CDR3, is SQTIHQWPATLVQPVGSPLSLECTVEGTSNPNLYWYRQAAGRGLQLLFYSVGIGQISSEVPQNLSASRPQDRQFILSSKKLLLSDSGFYLCAWSVRGFGNQPQHFGDGTRLSIL.

The chain combines TRBV28 with TRBJ2-1, with TRBD2 identical over 10 bases. V shed 6 bases, J shed 4 bases, and the junction held 6 bases outside the gene matches. Germline CDR1 reads MDHEN; CDR2 reads SYDVKM. This CDR3 has 15 amino acids. The chain's CDR3 is CASRKLAGTYNEQFF. The CDR3 DNA follows: TGTGCCAGCAGGAAACTAGCGGGAACTTACAATGAGCAGTTCTTC. The variable domain in full, completed from reference TRBV28 and TRBJ2-1, reads DVKVTQSSRYLVKRTGEKVFLECVQDMDHENMFWYRQDPGLGLRLIYFSYDVKMKEKGDIPEGYSVSREKKERFSLILESASTNQTSMYLCASRKLAGTYNEQFFGPGTRLTVL.

Turning to this clone: Additional DNA sequences in this sample encode the identical CDR3. J is TRBJ2-7 and V is TRBV5-1, with 12 bases identical to TRBD1. This CDR3 contains 15 residues. CDR1 is SGHRS, CDR2 YFSETQ, per germline. V gave up 4 bases and J gave up 1 base; unmatched junction bases: 3. The CDR3 loop reads CASSLGQGASYEQYF. The CDR3 region has the DNA TGCGCCAGCAGCCTGGGACAGGGGGCTTCCTACGAGCAGTACTTC.

This chain links TRBV28 with TRBJ1-2; 7 bases agree with TRBD1. Trimming took 7 bases from V and 2 from J; bases not matched to a gene: 7. The CDR3 has 14 amino acids. CDR1 MDHEN and CDR2 SYDVKM come from the germline V gene. The CDR3 coding sequence is TGTGCCAGCATTCGGGTACAGGGGAACTATGGCTACACCTTC. Translating gives CASIRVQGNYGYTF.

V usage is TRBV7-9 and J usage is TRBJ2-1; TRBD2 aligns across 8 bases. The CDR3 is 16 amino acids. Unmatched junction bases numbered 10, after V lost 1 base and J lost 8 bases. The germline CDR1 and CDR2 sequences are SEHNR and FQNEAQ (reference sequence). Here the CDR3 DNA reads TGTGCCAGCAGCTTAGACCTACGCGGGAGGTACGATGAGCAGTTCTTC. It specifies CASSLDLRGRYDEQFF.

This clone was counted only a few times. The chain employs TRBV29-1 and TRBJ1-5; TRBD1 agrees at 8 bases. V shed 6 bases, J shed 8 bases, and the junction held 3 bases outside the gene matches. This CDR3 is built from 11 residues. The germline V gene has CDR1 SQVTM and CDR2 ANQGSEA. The DNA for the CDR3 is TGCAGCGTAGGACAGGGTGAGCCCCAGCATTTT. This encodes CSVGQGEPQHF.

The rearrangement uses TRBV19 and TRBJ2-1; TRBD1 aligns across 10 bases. The germline V gene encodes CDR1 LNHDA and CDR2 SQIVND (reference sequence). J was trimmed by 6 bases and V by 9 bases; bases with no gene match: 8. The CDR3 is made up of 14 amino acids. CDR3 loop: CASPGQGTSNEQFF. In DNA form, the CDR3 reads TGTGCCAGCCCGGGACAGGGGACTTCCAATGAGCAGTTCTTC.

The rearrangement uses TRBV28 and TRBJ1-2; D is possibly TRBD1 (5 bases). The CDR3 is 16 amino acids. Germline assignment: CDR1 MDHEN and CDR2 SYDVKM. The V end was cut by 3 bases, the J end by 2 bases, with 16 bases between. The CDR3 coding sequence is TGTGCCAGCAGTTTGGCTGGTGACAGAACGAACTATGGCTACACCTTC. Its protein product is CASSLAGDRTNYGYTF.

The chain carries TRBV19 and TRBJ1-6, with 7 bases that match TRBD1. The V and J ends lost 5 bases and 10 bases, in that order; junction bases with no gene match: 11. From germline, CDR1 is LNHDA and CDR2 SQIVND (reference sequence). The length of the CDR3 is 15 residues. CDR3 loop: CASSAAGQQDSPLHF. Written as DNA, the CDR3 is TGTGCCAGTAGTGCCGCGGGACAGCAGGACTCACCCCTCCACTTT.

The J gene is TRBJ2-2, the V gene TRBV14; D remains unclear. Trimming left V 2 bases short and J 8 bases short, with 9 bases between. This CDR3 is 13 amino acids long. The germline CDR1 and CDR2 sequences are SGHDN and FVKESK. CDR3: CASSQSLLGELFF. The CDR3 DNA sequence: TGTGCCAGCAGCCAATCCCTTCTGGGGGAGCTGTTTTTT.

The J gene is TRBJ1-1, the V gene TRBV19; D might be TRBD1 (5 bases). V was trimmed by 4 bases and J by 7 bases, leaving 10 bases between them. Germline CDR1 is LNHDA and CDR2 is SQIVND (reference sequence). The CDR3 loop spans 12 amino acids. CDR3 DNA: TGTGCCAGTAGTACGTTAGGGGATGAAGCTTTCTTT. Translated, it gives CASSTLGDEAFF. The complete variable domain, with remaining parts taken from reference TRBV19 and TRBJ1-1, reads DGGITQSPKYLFRKEGQNVTLSCEQNLNHDAMYWYRQDPGQGLRLIYYSQIVNDFQKGDIAEGYSVSREKKESFPLTVTSAQKNPTAFYLCASSTLGDEAFFGQGTRLTVV.

The chain couples TRBV7-2 to TRBJ2-1; D uncertain. Germline CDR1 is SGHTA and CDR2 is FQGNSA. Trimming left V 1 base short and J 2 bases short, with 12 bases between. The CDR3 has 16 residues. CDR3 coding DNA: TGTGCCAGCAGCTTAGTCGTTAGCCTAGCCTACAATGAGCAGTTCTTC. As protein: CASSLVVSLAYNEQFF.

V gene TRBV4-1 combines with J gene TRBJ2-2; TRBD2 is a possible D gene (7 bases). V gave up 4 bases and J gave up 3 bases, with 9 bases separating them. The CDR3 runs 14 residues. Per germline, CDR1 MGHRA and CDR2 YSYEKL. CDR3 coding DNA: TGCGCCAGCAGCCTCGGGGGGCACACCGGGGAGCTGTTTTTT. This gives the protein CASSLGGHTGELFF.

The gene calls are TRBV3-1 (or the pseudogene TRBV3-2) and TRBJ2-5, with 7 bases that match TRBD1. The germline V gene has CDR1 LGHDT and CDR2 YNNKEL (reference sequence). V lost 2 bases, J lost 5 bases, and 2 bases stayed unmatched. This CDR3 region has 13 residues. CDR3 in amino acids: CASSQRGLETQYF. CDR3 in DNA: TGTGCCAGCAGCCAAAGGGGGCTGGAGACCCAGTACTTC.

Concerning this clone: Other DNA sequences of this sample code for an identical CDR3. This rearrangement joins TRBV7-9 to TRBJ1-1; D remains unclear. The CDR3 totals 14 residues. Germline V gene lookup returns CDR1 SEHNR and CDR2 FQNEAQ (reference sequence). V lost 1 base to trimming and J lost 2 bases, with 8 bases between them. CDR3 bases: TGTGCCAGCAGCTTAGAGCGGGTCAACACTGAAGCTTTCTTT. This encodes CASSLERVNTEAFF.

The chain uses TRBV27 and TRBJ1-5, with 7 bases identical to TRBD1. CDR1 and CDR2 (germline): MNHEY, SMNVEV (reference sequence). The CDR3 runs 14 residues. The trim removed 4 bases at V and 4 bases at J, leaving 4 bases unmatched. CDR3 coding DNA: TGTGCCAGCAGTTCGGGACAGTATAATCAGCCCCAGCATTTT. Encoded protein: CASSSGQYNQPQHF.

This chain joins TRBV3-1 (or the pseudogene TRBV3-2) and TRBJ2-5; D unclear. In germline, CDR1 is LGHDT, CDR2 YNNKEL (reference sequence). V lost 3 bases, J lost 13 bases, and 12 bases lay in between. This CDR3 is built from 11 residues. This CDR3 is CASSHGHFRYF. CDR3 bases: TGTGCCAGCAGCCATGGGCACTTTAGGTACTTC.

This sequence joins TRBV12-3 or TRBV12-4 and TRBJ2-7, with TRBD2 matching over 8 bases. Losses at the gene ends were 3 bases for V and 9 bases for J; bases not matched to a gene: 1. The CDR3 length is 11 residues. CDR3 in DNA: TGTGCCAGCAGTTTCAGCGGGGGGCAGTACTTC. It specifies CASSFSGGQYF.

The gene calls are TRBV6-5 and TRBJ1-4; TRBD1 matches at 9 bases. Germline V gene lookup returns CDR1 MNHEY and CDR2 SVGAGI. Germline trimming cut 6 bases from V and 7 bases from J; bases unmatched to any gene: 9. The CDR3 loop spans 15 amino acids. CDR3 nucleotides: TGTGCCAGCAGCCAAAGGGGACAGGGAGGTGAAAAACTGTTTTTT. Translation gives CASSQRGQGGEKLFF.

This clone appeared a single time. The chain's CDR3 is CASSVLAGFNNEQFF. In DNA, the CDR3 is TGTGCCAGCAGCGTATTAGCGGGCTTCAACAATGAGCAGTTCTTC. The V and J genes are TRBV9 and TRBJ2-1, with 7 bases aligning to TRBD2. V shed 1 base and J 5 bases; nucleotides not matched to a gene: 6. This CDR3 comprises 15 residues. Germline CDR1 is SGDLS and CDR2 is YYNGEE.